The entry that follows covers one T cell receptor beta chain sequence. These data come from a study of blood T cell repertoires in COVID-19. Turning to the study itself: COVID-19 samples from acute and convalescent phases originated in the United States, Italy and Spain.

The data were produced by immunoSEQ multiplex PCR, yet TCRdb's version contains in-frame clones alone and is incomplete. The profile shows 200,000 to 250,000 clones, around 78% of them singletons. Looked up from germline, CDR1 is SGHTA and CDR2 is FQGNSA. The CDR3 consists of 14 residues. The V end was cut by 5 bases, the J end by 3 bases, with 13 bases between. The sequencing input was peripheral blood. The chain couples TRBV7-2 to TRBJ1-1; perhaps TRBD1 as D (5 bases). The sequence was collected from a woman in her 70s with active or convalescent COVID-19. CDR3 protein: CASSVKTRDTEAFF. The CDR3 coding sequence is TGTGCCAGCAGCGTCAAAACCAGGGACACTGAAGCTTTCTTT.